The sequence of this T cell receptor beta chain was determined in a study of beta chain features in type 1 diabetes. About the study: On cell yields, gender and age, patients and healthy donors were similar.

The investigators reverse transcribed all of the isolated RNA, so they sequenced expressed TCRB transcripts. Using immunoSEQ multiplex PCR, the repertoire was profiled, and TCRdb retains in-frame clones only, with some absent. The sample lists about 370,000 clones, 8% to 10% occurring once. A word on this clone: What it binds is not known.

CDR1 and CDR2 from the germline V gene are LNHDA and SQIVND (reference sequence). V gave up 6 bases and J gave up 2 bases; unmatched junction bases: 10. This CDR3 is built from 17 residues. Overall study results and limits: Junctions at VDJ sites from type 1 diabetes patients had fewer insertions and more deletions. The similarity of naive, central memory and Treg TCRB repertoires appeared greater among patients than among healthy donors. The analysis here could not establish whether HLA type shapes TCRB rearrangement. Within each of all four CD4+ subsets, Type 1 diabetes patients had TCRB CDR3s that were moderately but significantly shorter.

The source is a man in his thirties or forties with type 1 diabetes. The sequencing sample was made of central memory CD4+ T cells from blood. The J gene is TRBJ2-1, the V gene TRBV19; TRBD2 agrees at 10 bases. The CDR3 is CASSPISGRPAYNEQFF. The DNA for the CDR3 is TGTGCCAGTAGCCCGATTAGCGGGAGGCCCGCCTACAATGAGCAGTTCTTC.